This T cell receptor beta chain was sequenced for a study of blood T cell repertoires in COVID-19 (dated by TCRdb to 2018 to 2021). General notes on the study: The collaborator samples originated in the United States, Italy and Spain and spanned the acute and convalescent phases of COVID-19. The material from the prospective study consisted of cDNA or gDNA derived from T cells, B-cell-depleted T cells, or PBMCs. The dataset comprised deeply sampled blood TCRbeta repertoires from subjects exposed to, actively infected with, or recovered from COVID-19. The repertoires were released in a freely available public database intended as a resource for research on the immune response to SARS-CoV-2. Samples were obtained from the ongoing ImmuneRACE study (first 160 participants) and from approximately 1,200 subjects provided by 6 global collaborators. Sample metadata almost always included a de-identified subject ID, COVID-19 status, age in years and sex. HLA class I and class II types, where available, came from metadata supplied by the sample provider rather than from assay-based typing. Broad study findings and their caveats: Clinical and demographic metadata were provided uncurated, with the amount varying by source and participant.

In the prospective study, participants were about 18 to 95 years old, resided in 24 geographic areas of the United States, and were enrolled through a virtual design. In the prospective study, cohorts were assigned on the basis of participant-reported clinical history obtained from a screening survey and a study questionnaire. Exposed participants had been in contact with someone with a PCR-confirmed or clinician-diagnosed COVID-19 case within 2 weeks of study entry. In the prospective study, whole blood, serum and a nasopharyngeal or oropharyngeal swab were collected from each participant by mobile phlebotomists. Additional blood draws and questionnaires over an approximately 2-month period could optionally be provided by prospective study participants. Blood samples from the prospective study were shipped frozen or at room temperature prior to DNA extraction. TCRbeta CDR3 regions were amplified from genomic DNA by means of the immunoSEQ Assay, a bias-controlled multiplex PCR. The authors' analysis ran thus. Within the assay, amplification of reference gene primers was used to estimate how many nucleated cells each sample contained. Sequence reads were collapsed and filtered to measure the absolute abundance of every unique TCRbeta CDR3 rearrangement. For each sample, productive Simpson clonality was calculated by taking the square root of Simpson's diversity index across productive rearrangements. As stored in TCRdb, this immuneACCESS dataset retains in-frame rearrangements with V and J assigned. A fraction of the clones does not appear; measured against another copy, unresolved V genes explain less than half of the discrepancy, and the remainder lacks a known reason. V, J and clone size reflect that table, while D and trimming were determined from the DNA. The sample includes 350,000 or so clones, with around nine tenths observed a single time. Approximately 0.97% of the sample is in the top ten clones.

From a lookup of the germline V gene, CDR1 and CDR2 are SQVTM and ANQGSEA. Inclusive of the bounding cysteine and phenylalanine, the CDR3 is 16 residues long. This entry keeps only the CDR3 DNA: 48 bases, framed from base 1. The germline V end is reduced by 3 bases and the J end by 6 bases; junction bases left unmatched: 13. Notes on this clone: Its recognized antigen is unknown. No qualities accompany the bases; no much larger clone lies one base away.

This TCR was sampled from a woman aged 30 to 39 who had been exposed to COVID-19. This sequence uses TRBV29-1 and TRBJ1-1; 10 of the junction bases match TRBD1. The sample consisted of PBMCs or T cells enriched from blood (not recorded which). The CDR3 protein sequence reads: CSVDGGPGQGKPEAFF. The base sequence is TGCAGCGTTGATGGTGGACCGGGACAGGGGAAACCTGAAGCTTTCTTT.